A selection of T cell receptor beta chains follows, all from one sample in a study of CD8+ T cells in alopecia areata. Here immunoSEQ multiplex PCR was the method, and the copy in TCRdb shows in-frame clones only, minus some. Here the sample spans 130,000 to 150,000 clones, approximately 50% being singletons. The sequenced sample was CD4+ T cells sorted from blood, obtained at week 0. Receptors originate from a human donor with alopecia areata. The CDR3 runs from the conserved cysteine through the conserved F or W. The D gene is left open where the match is weak. Not all rows give a size; the values are once, few, many and, for expanded clones, a class.

v_call	j_call	clone_size	d_call	cdr3_nt	cdr3_aa
TRBV4-2	TRBJ2-7	NA	TRBD2	TGTGCCAGCAGCCACGAAGCGGCTAGCGGGAGGAGCGAGCAGTACTTC	CASSHEAASGRSEQYF
TRBV20-1	TRBJ2-5	NA	NA	TGCAGTGCTAGAAAAGAGACCCAGTACTTC	CSARKETQYF
TRBV30	TRBJ1-2	NA	NA	TGTGCCTGGAGTGGATTCGTCGAAGGTGGCTACACCTTC	CAWSGFVEGGYTF
TRBV7-3	TRBJ2-7	NA	NA	TGTGCCAGCAGCTTCGGCGAGAACCACGAGCAGTACTTC	CASSFGENHEQYF
TRBV6-6	TRBJ2-7	NA	NA	TGTGCCAGCAGCAACCCCGACGAGCAGTACTTC	CASSNPDEQYF
TRBV7-8	TRBJ2-4	NA	NA	TGTGCCAGCAGCTTAGGGGGGGCGTGGAGGGACATTCAGTACTTC	CASSLGGAWRDIQYF
TRBV5-1	TRBJ2-7	few	NA	TGCGCCAGCAGCCAGGACACTTACGAGCAGTACTTC	CASSQDTYEQYF
TRBV30	TRBJ1-3	many	NA	TGTGCCTGGAGCCTCACGGGGGGGAGCGGAGATTTT	CAWSLTGGSGDF
TRBV28	TRBJ2-5	NA	NA	TGTGCCAGCAGCGCTCCCCCCGGCCAGACCCAGTACTTC	CASSAPPGQTQYF
TRBV30	TRBJ2-7	NA	TRBD1	TGTGCCTGGAGTACCCAACGGACAGGGTGGAACAACGAGCAGTACTTC	CAWSTQRTGWNNEQYF